The 20 T cell receptor beta chains in this list originate from one sample, sequenced in a study of T cell responses to AZD1222 COVID-19 vaccine. Measured with immunoSEQ multiplex PCR; TCRdb has only the in-frame clones, and not every one. The profile covers more than 95,000 clones, with around 89% appearing a single time and 6% to 8% taken by the ten largest. This specimen consisted of peripheral blood, obtained on day 0 of AZD1222 vaccination. Receptors originate from an adult in good health.

The V gene is TRBV28, the J gene TRBJ2-6; D call uncertain. Germline V lookup: CDR1 MDHEN, CDR2 SYDVKM. V was shortened by 6 bases and J by 2 bases, with 11 bases between the two germline ends. The CDR3 is 15 residues long. DNA for the CDR3: TGTGCCAGCAGGCCCTTATACCCTGGGGCCAACGTCCTGACTTTC. Translation: CASRPLYPGANVLTF.

The rearrangement joins TRBV11-2 to TRBJ2-7; D possibly corresponds to TRBD2 (6 bases). The CDR3 is 13 amino acids. V was trimmed by 4 bases and J by 2 bases, leaving 9 bases between them. Germline CDR1 SGHAT, CDR2 FQNNGV. CDR3 DNA: TGTGCCAGCAGCTGGGACTTTACCTACGAGCAGTACTTC. It codes for CASSWDFTYEQYF.

CDR3 nucleotide sequence: TGTGCCAGCAGCAAAATAATGGGGTCCCAAGAGACCCAGTACTTC. Protein: CASSKIMGSQETQYF. The chain couples TRBV6-2 or TRBV6-3 to TRBJ2-5; no firm D call. This CDR3 spans 15 amino acids. Germline V gives CDR1 MNHEY, CDR2 SVGEGT. V gave up 6 bases and J gave up 1 base, with 15 bases separating them.

V usage is TRBV6-5 and J usage is TRBJ2-3; 12 nucleotides agree with TRBD2. From germline, CDR1 is MNHEY and CDR2 SVGAGI. The trim removed 5 bases at V and 7 bases at J, leaving 4 bases unmatched. The CDR3 has 14 amino acids. The chain's CDR3 is CASSLGLAGNTQYF. In DNA, the CDR3 is TGTGCCAGCAGTCTAGGACTAGCGGGAAATACGCAGTATTTT.

This CDR3 is CASWPQGGNTIYF. The CDR3 DNA reads TGTGCCAGTTGGCCACAGGGAGGAAACACCATATATTTT. The chain couples TRBV19 to TRBJ1-3; the D gene is possibly TRBD1 (6 bases). The CDR3 is 13 amino acids. The V gene lost 8 bases and the J gene lost 4 bases, with 12 bases spanning the gap. Germline CDR1 LNHDA, CDR2 SQIVND (reference sequence).

The chain couples TRBV6-6 to TRBJ1-1, with D tentatively TRBD1 (6 bases). Germline loops: CDR1 MNHNY, CDR2 SVGAGI (reference sequence). Trimming stripped 5 bases from V and 5 bases from J, with 15 bases between. This CDR3 has 14 amino acids. CDR3 in amino acids: CASSLRGVETEAFF. The CDR3 coding sequence is TGTGCCAGCAGTCTCAGGGGAGTGGAAACTGAAGCTTTCTTT.

This chain joins TRBV7-2 and TRBJ1-2, with D possibly being TRBD1 (6 bases). The ends were cut back, 6 bases at V and 4 bases at J, with 12 bases in the middle. The CDR3 runs to 13 residues. The germline CDR1 and CDR2 sequences are SGHTA and FQGNSA. As DNA, the CDR3 is TGTGCCAGCAGACAGGGACCAACCTATGGCTACACCTTC. Its protein product is CASRQGPTYGYTF.

The gene calls are TRBV5-5 and TRBJ1-1; unclear D gene. Germline CDR1 SGHKS, CDR2 YYEKEE (reference sequence). This CDR3 spans 13 amino acids. Trimming left V 0 bases short and J 9 bases short, with 12 bases between. CDR3 amino acids: CASSLEVLEKAFF. The CDR3 bases are TGTGCCAGCAGCTTGGAGGTCTTAGAGAAAGCTTTCTTT.

The chain has TRBV27 and TRBJ1-1; 7 bases line up with TRBD1. V lost 5 bases, J lost 1 base, and 7 bases stayed unmatched. The CDR3 is made up of 15 amino acids. The germline V gene encodes CDR1 MNHEY and CDR2 SMNVEV (reference sequence). CDR3 DNA sequence: TGTGCCAGCAGTGGCCACCCAGGGGGGAACACTGAAGCTTTCTTT. Encoded protein: CASSGHPGGNTEAFF.

The rearrangement links TRBV6-2 or TRBV6-3 to TRBJ2-3; 12 bases agree with TRBD2. The CDR3 contains 17 residues. Germline V gives CDR1 MNHEY, CDR2 SVGEGT. With V trimmed by 6 bases and J by 6 bases, 13 bases remained unmatched. CDR3 protein: CASSRRLAGGPNDTQYF. CDR3 bases: TGTGCCAGCAGCCGACGGCTAGCGGGAGGGCCTAATGATACGCAGTATTTT.

The J gene is TRBJ1-5, the V gene TRBV15; 9 positions agree with TRBD1. Germline assignment: CDR1 LNHNV and CDR2 YYDKDF (reference sequence). V was pared by 1 base and J by 7 bases, with 5 bases of the junction left unmatched. This CDR3 comprises 15 residues. The CDR3 nucleotides read TGTGCCACCAGCAGAGTTAGGACAGGGGCCCAGCCCCAGCATTTT. As protein: CATSRVRTGAQPQHF.

The chain has TRBV5-1 and TRBJ2-2; a weak D match, TRBD1 (6 bases). The germline CDR1 and CDR2 sequences are SGHRS and YFSETQ. The CDR3 totals 14 residues. The germline V and J ends were trimmed by 4 bases and 3 bases, with 10 bases remaining between them. The DNA for the CDR3 is TGCGCCAGCAGCCTCGGACAGTACACCGGGGAGCTGTTTTTT. Translated: CASSLGQYTGELFF.

This clone was counted a single time. This sequence joins TRBV6-5 and TRBJ1-1, with a weak D call TRBD1 (6 bases). Deletions cut 4 bases from V and 1 base from J, with 7 bases between. The germline V gene encodes CDR1 MNHEY and CDR2 SVGAGI. This CDR3 comprises 13 residues. DNA of the CDR3: TGTGCCAGCAGTTCAGGGGCGAACACTGAAGCTTTCTTT. Translated: CASSSGANTEAFF.

The chain combines TRBV11-2 with TRBJ1-1; tentative D call: TRBD1 (5 bases). This CDR3 spans 15 amino acids. V lost 4 bases, J lost 6 bases, and 18 bases lay in between. The V gene's germline CDR1 is SGHAT and CDR2 FQNNGV. CDR3 loop: CASSSRVGEVAEAFF. CDR3 coding DNA: TGTGCCAGCAGCTCCCGTGTAGGGGAAGTGGCTGAAGCTTTCTTT.

V gene TRBV7-2 combines with J gene TRBJ1-2; 9 positions agree with TRBD1. The ends lost 1 base at V and 8 bases at J; junction bases unmatched: 11. From germline, CDR1 is SGHTA and CDR2 FQGNSA. There are 16 residues in the CDR3. In DNA form, the CDR3 reads TGTGCCAGCAGCTTAGGTCAGCCGGGACAGGGCAACGGCTACACCTTC. It encodes CASSLGQPGQGNGYTF.

The V and J genes are TRBV23-1 and TRBJ1-5; D is perhaps TRBD1 (6 bases). TRBV23-1 is an ORF, with its function uncertain. Trimming removed 6 bases at V and 1 base at J, with 16 bases between. CDR3 length: 16 amino acids. The CDR3 coding sequence is TGCGCCAGCAGGTTCTCGGACAGCAGGAGCAATCAGCCCCAGCATTTT. This gives the protein CASRFSDSRSNQPQHF.

The chain joins TRBV9 to TRBJ1-3, with 8 bases that match TRBD1. The length of the CDR3 is 16 residues. From germline, CDR1 is SGDLS and CDR2 YYNGEE. The V segment lost 4 bases and the J segment 2 bases; nucleotides outside the gene matches: 8. This chain's CDR3 is CASSQQGALTGNTIYF. As DNA, the CDR3 is TGTGCCAGCAGCCAGCAGGGGGCACTAACTGGAAACACCATATATTTT.

The chain has TRBV13 and TRBJ1-2; D may be TRBD1 (5 bases). V lost 2 bases and J lost 4, with 23 bases in between. Germline V gene sequence: CDR1 PRHDT, CDR2 FYEKMQ (reference sequence). The CDR3 consists of 18 residues. The CDR3 DNA reads TGTGCCAGCAGCTTATACGTTTGGGGTCGAGGGGAGAGCTATGGCTACACCTTC. This codes for CASSLYVWGRGESYGYTF.

This clone was seen more than once but under ten times. The V call is TRBV28, the J call TRBJ1-1; D call uncertain. Trimming left V 5 bases short and J 3 bases short, with 13 bases between. CDR3 length: 14 residues. The germline gives CDR1 MDHEN, CDR2 SYDVKM. The CDR3 DNA reads TGTGCCAGCAGTCGCCTCGTTACGGACACTGAAGCTTTCTTT. Translating it yields CASSRLVTDTEAFF. Together with reference TRBV28 and TRBJ1-1, the CDR3 gives the full variable domain: DVKVTQSSRYLVKRTGEKVFLECVQDMDHENMFWYRQDPGLGLRLIYFSYDVKMKEKGDIPEGYSVSREKKERFSLILESASTNQTSMYLCASSRLVTDTEAFFGQGTRLTVV.

The chain employs TRBV28 and TRBJ2-3; 10 bases fit TRBD2. The CDR3 contains 14 residues. The germline V gene has CDR1 MDHEN and CDR2 SYDVKM. The ends lost 7 bases at V and 2 bases at J; junction bases unmatched: 3. The CDR3, as DNA: TGTGCCAGCACACTAGCGGGAAACACAGATACGCAGTATTTT. Translated, it gives CASTLAGNTDTQYF.